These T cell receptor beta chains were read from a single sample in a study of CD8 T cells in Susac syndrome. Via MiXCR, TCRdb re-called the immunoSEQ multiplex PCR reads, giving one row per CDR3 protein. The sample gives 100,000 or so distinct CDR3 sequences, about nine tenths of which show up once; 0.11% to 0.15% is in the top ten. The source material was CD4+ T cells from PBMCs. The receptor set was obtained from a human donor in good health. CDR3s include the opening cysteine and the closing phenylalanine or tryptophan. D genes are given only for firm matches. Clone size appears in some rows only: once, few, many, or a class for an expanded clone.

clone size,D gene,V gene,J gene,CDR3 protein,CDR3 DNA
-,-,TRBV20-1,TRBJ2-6,CSARGSGANVLTF,TGCAGTGCTAGAGGGTCTGGGGCCAACGTCCTGACTTTC
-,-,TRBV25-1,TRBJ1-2,CASSGREYGGYTF,TGTGCCAGCAGTGGCAGGGAGTATGGAGGCTACACCTTC
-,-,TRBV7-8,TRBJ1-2,CASSHRNYGYTF,TGTGCCAGCAGCCATCGTAACTATGGCTACACCTTC
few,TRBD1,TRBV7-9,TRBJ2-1,CASSLRQGLNEQFF,TGTGCCAGCAGCTTACGACAGGGTCTCAATGAGCAGTTCTTC
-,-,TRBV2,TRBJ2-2,CASRATGELFF,TGTGCCAGCAGAGCCACCGGGGAGCTGTTTTTT
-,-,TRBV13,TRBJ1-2,CASSLVSGAGYGYTF,TGTGCCAGCAGCTTAGTTTCAGGGGCTGGCTATGGCTACACCTTC
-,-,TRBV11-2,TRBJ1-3,CASSTRGRGNTIYF,TGCGCCAGCAGCACGCGGGGACGAGGAAACACCATATATTTT
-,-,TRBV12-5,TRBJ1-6,CASGLAGGEALHF,TGTGCTAGTGGTTTGGCCGGGGGCGAGGCCCTCCACTTT
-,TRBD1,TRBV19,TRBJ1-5,CASSGGTVGNQPQHF,TGTGCCAGTAGTGGAGGGACAGTTGGCAATCAGCCCCAGCATTTT
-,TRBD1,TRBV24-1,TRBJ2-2,CATSDPGTEGVTGELFF,TGTGCCACCAGTGATCCTGGGACAGAGGGCGTCACCGGGGAGCTGTTTTTT
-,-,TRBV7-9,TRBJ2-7,CASSLPGRSYEQYF,TGTGCCAGCAGCTTGCCAGGGCGTTCCTACGAGCAGTACTTC
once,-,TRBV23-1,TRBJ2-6,CASSQSSQSSGANVLTF,TGCGCCAGCAGTCAATCATCGCAGAGCTCTGGGGCCAACGTCCTGACTTTC
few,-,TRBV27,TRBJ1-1,CASSLSAGLNTEAFF,TGTGCCAGCAGTTTATCGGCAGGCCTGAACACTGAAGCTTTCTTT
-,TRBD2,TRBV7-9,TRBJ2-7,CASSLAAGGPSEQYF,TGTGCCAGCAGCTTAGCGGCGGGAGGGCCCTCCGAGCAGTACTTC
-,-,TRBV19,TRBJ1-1,CASSWWNTEAFF,TGTGCCAGTAGTTGGTGGAACACTGAAGCTTTCTTT
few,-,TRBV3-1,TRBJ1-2,CASRRRDNYGYTF,TGTGCCAGCAGACGACGGGATAACTATGGCTACACCTTC